A selection of T cell receptor beta chains follows, all from one sample in a study of early T cells in non-severe SARS-CoV-2 infection. TCRdb re-called the 5' RACE reads with MiXCR, one entry per CDR3 protein. The table includes more than 15,000 distinct CDR3 sequences, around 6.1% detected once. The sample was whole blood, taken at baseline. These receptors were obtained from an adult who was a healthcare worker with PCR-confirmed SARS-CoV-2 infection or an uninfected control (not recorded which). Both conserved end residues are part of each CDR3. D genes are given only for firm matches. Rows give clone size only sometimes, using once, few, many, or a class for an expanded clone.

clone_size,d_call,v_call,j_call,cdr3_aa,cdr3_nt
many,-,TRBV7-2,TRBJ2-3,CASSSHFGRGRTDTQYF,TGTGCCAGCAGCTCCCACTTCGGGCGGGGGCGCACAGATACGCAGTATTTT
many,-,TRBV25-1,TRBJ2-3,CASSDTSLRRTDTQYF,TGTGCCAGCAGTGATACCTCTTTGCGGCGCACAGATACGCAGTATTTT
many,TRBD1,TRBV7-6,TRBJ2-7,CASSSTRTGGSYEQYF,TGTGCCAGCAGCTCGACCCGCACAGGGGGCTCCTACGAGCAGTACTTC
medium-sized,-,TRBV20-1,TRBJ2-7,CSANRRDRGYEQYF,TGCAGTGCTAACCGCCGGGACCGAGGTTACGAGCAGTACTTC
many,-,TRBV4-1,TRBJ1-3,CASSQARGGRVGNTIYF,TGCGCCAGCAGCCAAGCTCGTGGGGGGCGGGTTGGAAACACCATATATTTT
many,-,TRBV5-1,TRBJ2-2,CASRVDGRTGELFF,TGCGCCAGCAGGGTAGACGGACGAACCGGGGAGCTGTTTTTT
many,-,TRBV10-3,TRBJ2-7,CAIRADKTYEQYF,TGTGCCATCAGGGCGGACAAAACCTACGAGCAGTACTTC
many,-,TRBV6-6,TRBJ1-1,CASRESGDLNTEAFF,TGTGCCAGCAGGGAATCAGGGGACCTGAACACTGAAGCTTTCTTT
many,-,TRBV11-2,TRBJ2-1,CASSLVPGGEQFF,TGTGCCAGCAGCTTGGTCCCGGGCGGTGAGCAGTTCTTC
many,-,TRBV4-3,TRBJ2-2,CASSQDVPNTGELFF,TGCGCCAGCAGCCAAGACGTACCCAACACCGGGGAGCTGTTTTTT
many,TRBD2,TRBV4-3,TRBJ2-5,CASSQQMGGGQETQYF,TGCGCCAGCAGCCAGCAAATGGGGGGGGGTCAAGAGACCCAGTACTTC
many,TRBD1,TRBV30,TRBJ2-7,CAWSLDRGSYEQYF,TGTGCCTGGAGTTTGGACAGGGGTTCCTACGAGCAGTACTTC
many,-,TRBV10-3,TRBJ2-3,CAITRTTGADTQYF,TGTGCCATCACTCGGACAACCGGGGCAGATACGCAGTATTTT
many,-,TRBV7-9,TRBJ1-1,CASSLGRFNVGRGVPEAFF,TGTGCCAGCAGCTTAGGGCGGTTCAATGTGGGGAGAGGAGTCCCTGAAGCTTTCTTT
few,-,TRBV30,TRBJ2-5,CAWSRTPQETQYF,TGTGCCTGGAGTAGGACACCTCAAGAGACCCAGTACTTC
medium-sized,-,TRBV11-2,TRBJ1-5,CASSSGANPGSQPQHF,TGTGCCAGCAGCTCCGGGGCAAACCCAGGGAGTCAGCCCCAGCATTTT
many,TRBD1,TRBV20-1,TRBJ1-1,CSARDTGGWNTEAFF,TGCAGTGCTAGGGATACAGGGGGCTGGAACACTGAAGCTTTCTTT
few,-,TRBV7-6,TRBJ1-1,CASSLRQLVTEAFF,TGTGCCAGCAGCCTGAGACAGTTGGTCACTGAAGCTTTCTTT
few,-,TRBV12-3/TRBV12-4,TRBJ2-5,CASSFSPGHPEQETQYF,TGTGCCAGCAGTTTTTCCCCCGGACACCCAGAACAAGAGACCCAGTACTTC
few,TRBD2,TRBV4-3,TRBJ2-5,CASSPGLAGGPKETQYF,TGCGCCAGCAGCCCGGGACTAGCGGGGGGGCCGAAAGAGACCCAGTACTTC
many,-,TRBV7-9,TRBJ1-6,CASSLEGVNSPLHF,TGTGCCAGCAGCTTAGAGGGGGTTAATTCACCCCTCCACTTT
many,-,TRBV7-3,TRBJ2-2,CASSRDPTGELFF,TGTGCCAGCAGCCGAGATCCCACCGGGGAGCTGTTTTTT
many,TRBD1,TRBV6-1,TRBJ1-1,CASRGTGRPEAFF,TGTGCCAGCAGAGGGACAGGGAGACCTGAAGCTTTCTTT
many,-,TRBV5-1,TRBJ1-2,CASSLQTGVVGYGYTF,TGCGCCAGCAGCTTGCAGACGGGCGTGGTGGGTTATGGCTACACCTTC
many,-,TRBV10-3,TRBJ2-6,CAISPGSGANVLTF,TGTGCCATCAGTCCAGGGTCTGGGGCCAACGTCCTGACTTTC
many,-,TRBV7-9,TRBJ2-7,CASSLTAGTYEQYF,TGTGCCAGCAGCTTAACGGCAGGGACCTACGAGCAGTACTTC
few,-,TRBV5-6,TRBJ2-1,CASSLGQWSYNEQFF,TGTGCCAGCAGCTTGGGACAGTGGTCCTACAATGAGCAGTTCTTC
many,-,TRBV11-2,TRBJ2-1,CASSFSGGYNEQFF,TGTGCCAGCAGCTTCTCCGGAGGGTACAATGAGCAGTTCTTC
medium-sized,-,TRBV5-1,TRBJ2-7,CASSFGGGSSVGTYEQYF,TGCGCCAGCAGCTTCGGAGGGGGCAGCTCGGTAGGGACTTACGAGCAGTACTTC
-,-,TRBV20-1,TRBJ2-7,CSARDQKGSSYEQYF,TGCAGTGCTAGAGATCAGAAGGGCAGCTCCTACGAGCAGTACTTC
many,-,TRBV20-1,TRBJ2-5,CSARDASKETQYF,TGCAGTGCTAGAGATGCCAGCAAAGAGACCCAGTACTTC
many,TRBD1,TRBV7-8,TRBJ1-6,CASSLGFGTGSNSPLHF,TGTGCCAGCAGCCTAGGGTTCGGGACAGGGAGTAATTCACCCCTCCACTTT
many,-,TRBV19,TRBJ1-5,CASKGSSGNSNQPQHF,TGTGCCAGTAAGGGCAGCAGCGGAAATAGCAATCAGCCCCAGCATTTT
many,-,TRBV5-5,TRBJ1-6,CASSLSSDRAGGPLHF,TGTGCCAGCAGCTTGAGTTCGGACCGGGCAGGTGGACCCCTCCACTTT
many,-,TRBV20-1,TRBJ1-2,CSATGPSSPNYGYTF,TGCAGTGCAACGGGACCTAGTTCCCCTAACTATGGCTACACCTTC
many,-,TRBV14,TRBJ2-2,CASSLFRNTGELFF,TGTGCCAGCAGCCTCTTTAGAAACACCGGGGAGCTGTTTTTT
many,TRBD1,TRBV15,TRBJ1-2,CATSQGQNYGYTF,TGTGCCACCAGCCAGGGACAGAACTATGGCTACACCTTC
many,-,TRBV20-1,TRBJ1-2,CSATPDKRRQEYGYTF,TGCAGTGCGACCCCAGATAAGCGGAGGCAGGAATATGGCTACACCTTC
many,-,TRBV20-1,TRBJ2-3,CSARDRGHSVVDTQYF,TGCAGTGCTAGAGATCGGGGCCATTCCGTGGTAGATACGCAGTATTTT
-,-,TRBV12-3/TRBV12-4,TRBJ1-4,CASRLSAREKLFF,TGTGCCAGCAGACTCTCGGCCAGGGAAAAACTGTTTTTT
-,TRBD1,TRBV4-3,TRBJ1-3,CASSRITGGSSSGNTIYF,TGCGCCAGCAGCCGGATAACAGGGGGTTCGAGTTCTGGAAACACCATATATTTT